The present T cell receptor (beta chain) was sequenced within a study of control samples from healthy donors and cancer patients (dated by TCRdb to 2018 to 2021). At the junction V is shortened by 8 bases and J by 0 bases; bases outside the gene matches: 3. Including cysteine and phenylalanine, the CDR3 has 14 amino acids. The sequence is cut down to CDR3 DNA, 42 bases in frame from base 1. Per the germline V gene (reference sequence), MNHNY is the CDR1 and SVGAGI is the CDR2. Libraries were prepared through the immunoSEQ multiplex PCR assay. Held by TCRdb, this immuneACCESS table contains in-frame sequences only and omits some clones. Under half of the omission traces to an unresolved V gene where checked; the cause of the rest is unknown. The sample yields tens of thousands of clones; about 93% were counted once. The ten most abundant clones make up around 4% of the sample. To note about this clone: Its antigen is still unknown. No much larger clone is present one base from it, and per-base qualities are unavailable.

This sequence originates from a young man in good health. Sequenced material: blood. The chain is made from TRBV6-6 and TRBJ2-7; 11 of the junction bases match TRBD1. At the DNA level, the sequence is TGTGCCAGCCGGGGGACAGGGGGCTCCTACGAGCAGTACTTC. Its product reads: CASRGTGGSYEQYF.